The T cell receptor beta chain described here comes from a study of blood T cell repertoires in COVID-19. Study-wide background: Samples representing acute and convalescent COVID-19 were sourced from the United States, Italy and Spain.

The age range of participants was about 18 to 90 years, with residence in about two dozen US areas. Recovery meant two consecutive negative NP/OP PCR tests, professional clearance, or resolved symptoms. This CDR3 has 16 amino acids. The ends lost 1 base at V and 6 bases at J; junction bases unmatched: 11. CDR1 MRHNA and CDR2 SNTAGT come from the germline V gene. Per the study methods: Amplification from reference gene primers served as the basis for estimated nucleated cell counts. Measured with immunoSEQ multiplex PCR; TCRdb has only the in-frame clones, and not every one. V and J calls and clone size come straight from that table; D and trimming were deduced from the DNA. The table has a few hundred thousand clones, about 87% seen once.

The sequence was collected from a woman aged 45-65 years who had recovered from COVID-19. V usage is TRBV6-4 and J usage is TRBJ2-7; TRBD2 agrees at 8 bases. The source material was PBMCs or T cells enriched from blood (not recorded which). The CDR3 DNA follows: TGTGCCAGCAGTGACTTCCCCGGGAGGGAGATCTCCGAGCAGTACTTC. Translated: CASSDFPGREISEQYF.